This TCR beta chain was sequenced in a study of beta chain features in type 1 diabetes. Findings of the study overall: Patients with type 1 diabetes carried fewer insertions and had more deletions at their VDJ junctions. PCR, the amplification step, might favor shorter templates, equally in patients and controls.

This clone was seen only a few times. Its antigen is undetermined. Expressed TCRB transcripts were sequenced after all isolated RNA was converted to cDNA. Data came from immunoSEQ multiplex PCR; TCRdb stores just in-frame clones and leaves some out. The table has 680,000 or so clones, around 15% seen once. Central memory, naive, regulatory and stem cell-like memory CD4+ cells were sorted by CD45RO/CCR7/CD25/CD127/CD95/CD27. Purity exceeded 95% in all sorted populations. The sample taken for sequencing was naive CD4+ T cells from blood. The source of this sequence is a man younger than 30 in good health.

The CDR3 coding sequence is TGTGCCAGCTCACCACTTACTCCGGGAGTTAACTATGGCTACACCTTC. It yields the protein CASSPLTPGVNYGYTF. J is TRBJ1-2 and V is TRBV18; D gene unclear. The CDR3 contains 16 residues. V was pared by 1 base and J by 1 base, with 13 bases between. Germline CDR1 and CDR2: KGHSH and LQKENI.